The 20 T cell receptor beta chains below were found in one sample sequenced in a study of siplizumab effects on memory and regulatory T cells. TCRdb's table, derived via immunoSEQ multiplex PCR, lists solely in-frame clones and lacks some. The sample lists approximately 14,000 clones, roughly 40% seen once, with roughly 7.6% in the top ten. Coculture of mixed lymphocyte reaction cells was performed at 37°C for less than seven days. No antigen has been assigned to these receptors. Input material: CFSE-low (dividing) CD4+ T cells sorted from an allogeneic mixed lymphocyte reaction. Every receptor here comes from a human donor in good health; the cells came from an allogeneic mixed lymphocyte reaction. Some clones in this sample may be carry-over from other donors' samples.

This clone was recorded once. CDR3 sequence: CASSYGGGNYNEQFF. In nucleotides, the CDR3 is TGTGCCAGCAGTTACGGGGGCGGGAACTACAATGAGCAGTTCTTC. The chain couples TRBV6-6 to TRBJ2-1; either TRBD1 or TRBD2 may fit D (6 bases each). With 2 bases removed from V and 3 bases from J, the gap between germline ends came to 11 bases. The germline gives CDR1 MNHNY, CDR2 SVGAGI (reference sequence). The CDR3 sequence is 15 residues long.

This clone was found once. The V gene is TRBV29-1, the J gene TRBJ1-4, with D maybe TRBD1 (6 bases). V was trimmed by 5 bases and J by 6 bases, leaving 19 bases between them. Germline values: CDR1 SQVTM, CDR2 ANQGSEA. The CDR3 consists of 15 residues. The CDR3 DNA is TGCAGCGTTAGGGCGCAAACAGGGCCGGATGAAAAACTGTTTTTT. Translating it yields CSVRAQTGPDEKLFF.

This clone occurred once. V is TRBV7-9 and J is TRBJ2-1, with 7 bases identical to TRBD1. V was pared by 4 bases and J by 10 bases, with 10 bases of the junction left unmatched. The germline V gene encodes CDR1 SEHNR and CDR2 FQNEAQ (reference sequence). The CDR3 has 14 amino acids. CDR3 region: CASSSRGTVHEQFF. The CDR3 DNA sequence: TGTGCCAGCAGCTCCAGGGGGACGGTACACGAGCAGTTCTTC. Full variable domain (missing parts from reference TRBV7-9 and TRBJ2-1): DTGVSQNPRHKITKRGQNVTFRCDPISEHNRLYWYRQTLGQGPEFLTYFQNEAQLEKSRLLSDRFSAERPKGSFSTLEIQRTEQGDSAMYLCASSSRGTVHEQFFGPGTRLTVL.

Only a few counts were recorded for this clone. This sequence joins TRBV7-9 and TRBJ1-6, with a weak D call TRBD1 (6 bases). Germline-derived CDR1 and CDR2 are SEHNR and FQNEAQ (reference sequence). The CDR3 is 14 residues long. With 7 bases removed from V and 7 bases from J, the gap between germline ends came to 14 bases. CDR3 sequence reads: CASNTGKKNSPLHF. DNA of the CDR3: TGTGCCAGCAATACAGGGAAAAAGAATTCACCCCTCCACTTT.

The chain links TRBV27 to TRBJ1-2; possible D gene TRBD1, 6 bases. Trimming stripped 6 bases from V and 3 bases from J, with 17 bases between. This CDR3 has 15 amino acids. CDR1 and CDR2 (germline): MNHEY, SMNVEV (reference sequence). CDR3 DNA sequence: TGTGCCAGCAGCCGGAGACTCAGGGGCGACTATGGCTACACCTTC. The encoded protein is CASSRRLRGDYGYTF.

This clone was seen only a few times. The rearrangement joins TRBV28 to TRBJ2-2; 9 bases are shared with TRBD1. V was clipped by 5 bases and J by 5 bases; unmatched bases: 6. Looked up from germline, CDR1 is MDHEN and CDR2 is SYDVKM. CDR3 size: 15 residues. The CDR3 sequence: CASSRDRGWTGELFF. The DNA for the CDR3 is TGTGCCAGCAGTCGAGACAGGGGGTGGACCGGGGAGCTGTTTTTT.

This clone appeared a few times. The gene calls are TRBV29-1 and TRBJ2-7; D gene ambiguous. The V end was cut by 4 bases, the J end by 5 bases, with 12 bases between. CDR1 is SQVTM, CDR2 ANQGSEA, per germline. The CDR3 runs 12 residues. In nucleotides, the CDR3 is TGCAGCGTTGTGAATTATGGGAACGAGCAGTACTTC. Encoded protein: CSVVNYGNEQYF.

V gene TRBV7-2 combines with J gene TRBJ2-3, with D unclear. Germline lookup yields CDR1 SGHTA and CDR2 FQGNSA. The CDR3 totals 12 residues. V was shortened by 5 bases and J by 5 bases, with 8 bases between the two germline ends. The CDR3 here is CASSSIGDTQYF. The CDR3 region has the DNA TGTGCCAGCAGCAGTATCGGAGATACGCAGTATTTT.

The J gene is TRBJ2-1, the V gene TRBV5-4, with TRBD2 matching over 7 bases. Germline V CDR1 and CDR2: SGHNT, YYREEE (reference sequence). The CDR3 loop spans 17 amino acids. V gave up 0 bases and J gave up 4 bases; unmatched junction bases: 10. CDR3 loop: CASSLELGGLAYNEQFF. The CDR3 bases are TGTGCCAGCAGCTTGGAGTTGGGAGGGCTGGCGTACAATGAGCAGTTCTTC. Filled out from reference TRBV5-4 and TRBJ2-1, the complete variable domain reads ETGVTQSPTHLIKTRGQQVTLRCSSQSGHNTVSWYQQALGQGPQFIFQYYREEENGRGNFPPRFSGLQFPNYSSELNVNALELDDSALYLCASSLELGGLAYNEQFFGPGTRLTVL.

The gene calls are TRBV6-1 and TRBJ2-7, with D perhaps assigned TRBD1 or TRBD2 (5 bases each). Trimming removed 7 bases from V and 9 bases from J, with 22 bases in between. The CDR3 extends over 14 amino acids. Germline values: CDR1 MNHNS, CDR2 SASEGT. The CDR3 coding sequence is TGTGCCAGCACGAACCGGGACCGCGACTTGGGGCAGTACTTC. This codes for CASTNRDRDLGQYF.

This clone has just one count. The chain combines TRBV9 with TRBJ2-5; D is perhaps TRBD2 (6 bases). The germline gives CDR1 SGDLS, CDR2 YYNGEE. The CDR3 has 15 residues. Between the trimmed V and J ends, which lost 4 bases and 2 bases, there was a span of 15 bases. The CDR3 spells CASSPRPSEQETQYF. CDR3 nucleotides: TGTGCCAGCAGCCCCCGCCCTAGCGAACAAGAGACCCAGTACTTC.

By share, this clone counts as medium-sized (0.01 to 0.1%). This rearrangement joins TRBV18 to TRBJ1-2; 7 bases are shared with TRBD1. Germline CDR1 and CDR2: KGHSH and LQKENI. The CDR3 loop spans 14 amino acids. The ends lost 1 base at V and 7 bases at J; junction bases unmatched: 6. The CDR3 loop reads CASSPRWDRSGYTF. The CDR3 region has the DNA TGTGCCAGCTCACCACGATGGGACAGAAGTGGCTACACCTTC.

CDR3 in amino acids: CASSLVYPAIRLRASAYEQYF. CDR3 nucleotides: TGTGCCAGCAGCTTAGTTTATCCCGCAATTCGGTTGAGGGCGTCAGCCTACGAGCAGTACTTC. The V and J genes are TRBV7-8 and TRBJ2-7; a weak D match, TRBD2 (5 bases). This CDR3 is built from 21 residues. Germline lookup yields CDR1 SGHVS and CDR2 FQNEAQ. The germline V and J ends were trimmed by 1 base and 2 bases, with 30 bases remaining between them.

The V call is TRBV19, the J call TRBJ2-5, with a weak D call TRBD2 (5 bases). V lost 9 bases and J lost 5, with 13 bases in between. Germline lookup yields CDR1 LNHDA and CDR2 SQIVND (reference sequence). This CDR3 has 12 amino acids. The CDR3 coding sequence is TGTGCCAGCAGTGGAGGATTGGAGACCCAGTACTTC. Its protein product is CASSGGLETQYF.

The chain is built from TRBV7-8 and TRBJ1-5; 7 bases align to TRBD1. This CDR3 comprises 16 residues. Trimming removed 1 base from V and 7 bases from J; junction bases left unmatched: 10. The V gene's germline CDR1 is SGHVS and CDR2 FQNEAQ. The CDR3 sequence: CASSLEEARGKQPQHF. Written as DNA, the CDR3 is TGTGCCAGCAGCTTAGAAGAGGCCAGGGGGAAGCAGCCCCAGCATTTT.

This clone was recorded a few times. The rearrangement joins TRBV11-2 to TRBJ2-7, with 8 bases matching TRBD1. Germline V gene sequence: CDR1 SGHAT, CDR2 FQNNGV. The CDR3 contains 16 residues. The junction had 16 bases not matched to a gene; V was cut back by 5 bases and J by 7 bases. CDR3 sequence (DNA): TGTGCCAGCAGCACCCCCCTGGGGGCAGGGGGCCGAGAGCAGTACTTC. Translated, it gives CASSTPLGAGGREQYF.

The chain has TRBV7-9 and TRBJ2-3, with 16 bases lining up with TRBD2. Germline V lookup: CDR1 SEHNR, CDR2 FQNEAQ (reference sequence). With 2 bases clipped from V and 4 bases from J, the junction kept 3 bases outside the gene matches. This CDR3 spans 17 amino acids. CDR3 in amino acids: CASSLLGTSGRADTQYF. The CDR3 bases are TGTGCCAGCAGCTTACTAGGGACTAGCGGGAGGGCAGATACGCAGTATTTT. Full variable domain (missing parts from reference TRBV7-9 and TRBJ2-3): DTGVSQNPRHKITKRGQNVTFRCDPISEHNRLYWYRQTLGQGPEFLTYFQNEAQLEKSRLLSDRFSAERPKGSFSTLEIQRTEQGDSAMYLCASSLLGTSGRADTQYFGPGTRLTVL.

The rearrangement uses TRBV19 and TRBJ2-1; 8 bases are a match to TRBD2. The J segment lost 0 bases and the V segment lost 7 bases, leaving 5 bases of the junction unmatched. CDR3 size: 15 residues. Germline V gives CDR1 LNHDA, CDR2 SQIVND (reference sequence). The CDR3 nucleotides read TGTGCCAGTACTGATGCGGGAGGCTCCTACAATGAGCAGTTCTTC. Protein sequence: CASTDAGGSYNEQFF.

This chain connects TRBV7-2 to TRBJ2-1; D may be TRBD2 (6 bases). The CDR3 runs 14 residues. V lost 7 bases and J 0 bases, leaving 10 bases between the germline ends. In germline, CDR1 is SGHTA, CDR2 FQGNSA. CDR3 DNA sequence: TGTGCCAGCACCTCGGGAGACTCCTACAATGAGCAGTTCTTC. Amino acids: CASTSGDSYNEQFF.

DNA for the CDR3: TGCGCCAGCAGCCAGGGGACAGGGAGCAATCAGCCCCAGCATTTT. It yields the protein CASSQGTGSNQPQHF. The chain links TRBV4-1 to TRBJ1-5; 9 nucleotides align to TRBD1. Germline CDR1 reads MGHRA; CDR2 reads YSYEKL. V lost 3 bases, J lost 1 base, and 1 base stayed unmatched. This CDR3 is built from 15 residues.